The entry that follows covers one T cell receptor beta chain sequence. The data were taken from a study of blood T cell repertoires in COVID-19. The overall study: The origin of the acute and convalescent COVID-19 samples was the United States, Italy and Spain. Nucleic acid was either cDNA or gDNA, and it came from T cells, B-cell-depleted T cells, or PBMCs.

TCRdb's table, derived via immunoSEQ multiplex PCR, lists solely in-frame clones and lacks some. The top ten hold more than 3% of the sample, which has about 350,000 clones, approximately 89% seen once. The junction had 4 bases not matched to a gene; V was cut back by 2 bases and J by 3 bases. Germline V gives CDR1 SGHRS, CDR2 YFSETQ. The CDR3 runs to 16 residues. This chain links TRBV5-1 with TRBJ2-2; TRBD2 aligns across 10 bases. The clonotype originates from a woman aged 18-29 years who had recovered from COVID-19. The sequenced sample consisted of peripheral blood. CDR3 coding DNA: TGCGCCAGCAGCTTTGGACTAGCGGAAGACACCGGGGAGCTGTTTTTT. Protein: CASSFGLAEDTGELFF.